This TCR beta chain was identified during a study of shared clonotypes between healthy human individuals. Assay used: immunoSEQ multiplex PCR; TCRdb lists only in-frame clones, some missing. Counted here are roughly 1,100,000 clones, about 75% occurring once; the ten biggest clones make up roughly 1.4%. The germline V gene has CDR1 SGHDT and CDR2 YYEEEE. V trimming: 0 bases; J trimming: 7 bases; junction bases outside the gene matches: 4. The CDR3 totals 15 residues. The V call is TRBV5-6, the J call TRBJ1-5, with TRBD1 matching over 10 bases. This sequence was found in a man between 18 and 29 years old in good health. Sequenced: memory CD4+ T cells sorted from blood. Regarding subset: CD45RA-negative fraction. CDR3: CASSLGDRGLQPQHF. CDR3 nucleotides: TGTGCCAGCAGCTTGGGGGACAGGGGATTGCAGCCCCAGCATTTT. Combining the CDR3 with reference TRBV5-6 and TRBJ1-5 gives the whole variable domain DAGVTQSPTHLIKTRGQQVTLRCSPKSGHDTVSWYQQALGQGPQFIFQYYEEEERQRGNFPDRFSGHQFPNYSSELNVNALLLGDSALYLCASSLGDRGLQPQHFGDGTRLSIL.